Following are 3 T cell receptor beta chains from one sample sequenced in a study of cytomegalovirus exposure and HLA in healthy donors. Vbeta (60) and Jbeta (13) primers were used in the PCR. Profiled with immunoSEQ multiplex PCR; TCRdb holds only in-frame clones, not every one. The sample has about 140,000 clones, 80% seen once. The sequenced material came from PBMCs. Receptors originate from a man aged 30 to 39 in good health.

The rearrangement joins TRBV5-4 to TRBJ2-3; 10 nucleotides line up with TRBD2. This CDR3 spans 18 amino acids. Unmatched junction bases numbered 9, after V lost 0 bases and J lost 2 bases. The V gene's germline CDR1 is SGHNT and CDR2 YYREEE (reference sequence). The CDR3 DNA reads TGTGCCAGCAGCTTGGTGGGGGAAGCGGGAGGGTTCACAGATACGCAGTATTTT. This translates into CASSLVGEAGGFTDTQYF.

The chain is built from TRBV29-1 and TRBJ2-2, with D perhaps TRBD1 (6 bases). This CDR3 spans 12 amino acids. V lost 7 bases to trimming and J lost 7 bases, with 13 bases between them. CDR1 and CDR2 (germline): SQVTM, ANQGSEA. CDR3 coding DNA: TGCAGCGGGGAGAGGGACATCGGGGAGCTGTTTTTT. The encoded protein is CSGERDIGELFF.

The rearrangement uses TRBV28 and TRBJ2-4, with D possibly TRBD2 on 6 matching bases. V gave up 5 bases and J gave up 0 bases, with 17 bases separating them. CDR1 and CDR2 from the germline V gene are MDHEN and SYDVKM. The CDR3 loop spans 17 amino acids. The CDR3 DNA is TGTGCCAGCAGTCCCTCGGACTATCCCCTAGCCAAAAACATTCAGTACTTC. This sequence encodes CASSPSDYPLAKNIQYF.